The T cell receptor (beta chain) under discussion was sequenced for a study of T cells in Graves' hyperthyroidism and ophthalmopathy. Study findings and constraints: Researchers found most expanded thyroid clonotypes above 0.001 in blood as well. The model's output predicted ophthalmopathy at a median of around 7 months prior to onset.

This CDR3 is 14 amino acids long. Germline CDR1 and CDR2: SGHVS and FQNEAQ. V lost 5 bases, J lost 8 bases, and 17 bases lay in between. This clonotype was counted ten times or more. The antigen remains unidentified. TCR beta CDR3 regions were amplified from RNA. The HTBI primer set served for first-round RT-PCR of the TCR CDR3. From the multiplex PCR reads, TCRdb called clonotypes with MiXCR, one entry per CDR3 protein. This sample has hundreds of thousands of distinct CDR3 sequences, with less than 15% found just once. The origin of this receptor is a young woman with Graves' hyperthyroidism. The sample comprised blood. The chain is built from TRBV7-8 and TRBJ2-3; D is undetermined. CDR3 region: CASSRLVLAGTQYF. CDR3 sequence (DNA): TGTGCCAGCAGCCGGCTCGTGCTGGCAGGTACGCAGTATTTT.